These T cell receptor beta chains were read from a single sample in a study of blood T cell repertoires in COVID-19. Clones were read by immunoSEQ multiplex PCR, and TCRdb kept only the in-frame ones, dropping some. The repertoire holds 130,000 to 150,000 clones, with 80% to 90% as singletons. Input material: peripheral blood. These receptors were taken from a woman aged 45-59 years with active or convalescent COVID-19. Both conserved end residues are part of each CDR3. The D gene is left open where the match is weak. The size field is filled for only some rows; it gives once, few, many or a size class.

v_call: TRBV19; clone_size: once; j_call: TRBJ1-1; d_call: -; cdr3_aa: CASTSPGTNTEAFF; cdr3_nt: TGTGCCAGTACCTCGCCGGGTACGAACACTGAAGCTTTCTTT
v_call: TRBV6-2/TRBV6-3; clone_size: -; j_call: TRBJ1-3; d_call: TRBD1; cdr3_aa: CASTYATGTGNTIYF; cdr3_nt: TGTGCCAGCACTTACGCGACAGGGACTGGAAACACCATATATTTT
v_call: TRBV5-1; clone_size: -; j_call: TRBJ1-2; d_call: -; cdr3_aa: CASSLVEGGPYGYTF; cdr3_nt: TGCGCCAGCAGCTTGGTGGAGGGAGGGCCCTATGGCTACACCTTC
v_call: TRBV6-2/TRBV6-3; clone_size: -; j_call: TRBJ1-1; d_call: -; cdr3_aa: CASSTLTTGMNTEAFF; cdr3_nt: TGTGCCAGCAGTACGCTCACGACAGGAATGAACACTGAAGCTTTCTTT
v_call: TRBV30; clone_size: -; j_call: TRBJ1-1; d_call: -; cdr3_aa: CAWSPVHTEAFF; cdr3_nt: TGTGCCTGGAGTCCCGTTCACACTGAAGCTTTCTTT
v_call: TRBV7-2; clone_size: -; j_call: TRBJ2-1; d_call: -; cdr3_aa: CASSLGGGGNEQFF; cdr3_nt: TGTGCCAGCAGCTTGGGAGGGGGAGGCAATGAGCAGTTCTTC
v_call: TRBV7-2; clone_size: -; j_call: TRBJ2-3; d_call: TRBD2; cdr3_aa: CASSLTSGSTDTQYF; cdr3_nt: TGTGCCAGCAGCTTGACTAGCGGGAGCACAGATACGCAGTATTTT
v_call: TRBV11-3; clone_size: -; j_call: TRBJ2-5; d_call: -; cdr3_aa: CASSSQGRGETQYF; cdr3_nt: TGTGCCAGCAGCTCACAGGGACGGGGAGAGACCCAGTACTTC
v_call: TRBV11-2; clone_size: -; j_call: TRBJ2-3; d_call: TRBD2; cdr3_aa: CASSLDPQAGAIPDTQYF; cdr3_nt: TGTGCCAGCAGCTTAGATCCCCAGGCGGGAGCGATTCCAGATACGCAGTATTTT
v_call: TRBV4-2; clone_size: -; j_call: TRBJ2-7; d_call: -; cdr3_aa: CASSQYGTFYEQYF; cdr3_nt: TGTGCCAGCAGCCAATACGGGACTTTCTACGAGCAGTACTTC
v_call: TRBV19; clone_size: -; j_call: TRBJ2-7; d_call: -; cdr3_aa: CASSSGKGYEQYF; cdr3_nt: TGTGCCAGTAGTAGCGGGAAGGGGTACGAGCAGTACTTC
v_call: TRBV4-1; clone_size: once; j_call: TRBJ1-1; d_call: TRBD1; cdr3_aa: CASSQEGGRGLLSTEAFF; cdr3_nt: TGCGCCAGCAGCCAAGAAGGTGGCAGGGGGCTGCTAAGCACTGAAGCTTTCTTT
v_call: TRBV7-2; clone_size: few; j_call: TRBJ1-5; d_call: -; cdr3_aa: CASSLSTATNQPQHF; cdr3_nt: TGTGCCAGCAGCTTATCGACAGCAACCAATCAGCCCCAGCATTTT
v_call: TRBV19; clone_size: -; j_call: TRBJ2-7; d_call: -; cdr3_aa: CASSRTEGYEQYF; cdr3_nt: TGTGCCAGTAGTAGGACAGAGGGCTACGAGCAGTACTTC
v_call: TRBV19; clone_size: -; j_call: TRBJ1-1; d_call: TRBD1; cdr3_aa: CASSRRTGPMNTEAFF; cdr3_nt: TGTGCCAGTAGTCGAAGGACAGGACCTATGAACACTGAAGCTTTCTTT
v_call: TRBV7-2; clone_size: -; j_call: TRBJ2-5; d_call: TRBD2; cdr3_aa: CASSPPGRGQETQYF; cdr3_nt: TGTGCCAGCAGCCCCCCCGGGCGGGGGCAAGAGACCCAGTACTTC
v_call: TRBV5-1; clone_size: -; j_call: TRBJ1-6; d_call: -; cdr3_aa: CASSLEIYSPLHF; cdr3_nt: TGCGCCAGCAGCTTGGAAATCTATTCACCCCTCCACTTT
v_call: TRBV5-4; clone_size: -; j_call: TRBJ1-6; d_call: TRBD1; cdr3_aa: CASSLVFDRGLYNSPLHF; cdr3_nt: TGTGCCAGCAGCTTGGTCTTCGACAGGGGGTTATATAATTCACCCCTCCACTTT
v_call: TRBV11-2; clone_size: -; j_call: TRBJ2-1; d_call: TRBD2; cdr3_aa: CASSLGTSGGMDEQFF; cdr3_nt: TGTGCCAGCAGCTTAGGGACTAGCGGGGGGATGGATGAGCAGTTCTTC
v_call: TRBV4-3; clone_size: -; j_call: TRBJ1-2; d_call: TRBD1; cdr3_aa: CASSQGFGTGIVQGGYTF; cdr3_nt: TGCGCCAGCAGCCAAGGGTTTGGGACAGGGATCGTTCAAGGCGGCTACACCTTC
v_call: TRBV15; clone_size: -; j_call: TRBJ2-7; d_call: -; cdr3_aa: CATSSRTNSYEQYF; cdr3_nt: TGTGCCACCAGCAGTAGGACAAACTCCTACGAGCAGTACTTC
v_call: TRBV11-2; clone_size: -; j_call: TRBJ2-1; d_call: TRBD2; cdr3_aa: CASSSILAGGPREQFF; cdr3_nt: TGTGCCAGCAGCTCGATACTAGCGGGGGGTCCTCGTGAGCAGTTCTTC
v_call: TRBV19; clone_size: -; j_call: TRBJ1-2; d_call: TRBD1; cdr3_aa: CASSILNRGASYGYTF; cdr3_nt: TGTGCCAGTAGTATCTTAAACAGGGGCGCTTCTTATGGCTACACCTTC
v_call: TRBV27; clone_size: once; j_call: TRBJ1-1; d_call: -; cdr3_aa: CASSLYRNTEAFF; cdr3_nt: TGTGCCAGCAGTTTATACAGGAACACTGAAGCTTTCTTT
v_call: TRBV3-1/TRBV3-2; clone_size: -; j_call: TRBJ2-2; d_call: TRBD1; cdr3_aa: CASTRTGGTGELFF; cdr3_nt: TGTGCCAGCACCCGGACAGGGGGCACCGGGGAGCTGTTTTTT
v_call: TRBV9; clone_size: few; j_call: TRBJ1-3; d_call: TRBD1; cdr3_aa: CASSGAGQALSGNTIYF; cdr3_nt: TGTGCCAGCAGCGGAGCGGGACAGGCGCTCTCTGGAAACACCATATATTTT
v_call: TRBV19; clone_size: few; j_call: TRBJ2-1; d_call: -; cdr3_aa: CASSILQFTSSNEQFF; cdr3_nt: TGTGCCAGTAGTATTCTCCAATTTACTAGTTCCAATGAGCAGTTCTTC
v_call: TRBV11-2; clone_size: once; j_call: TRBJ2-1; d_call: TRBD2; cdr3_aa: CASKYSGRGANEQFF; cdr3_nt: TGTGCCAGCAAGTATAGCGGGAGGGGGGCCAATGAGCAGTTCTTC
v_call: TRBV2; clone_size: -; j_call: TRBJ1-1; d_call: -; cdr3_aa: CASTPQGNTEAFF; cdr3_nt: TGTGCCAGCACCCCCCAGGGGAACACTGAAGCTTTCTTT
v_call: TRBV7-2; clone_size: -; j_call: TRBJ2-7; d_call: -; cdr3_aa: CASSLQGPYEQYF; cdr3_nt: TGTGCCAGCAGCTTACAGGGCCCTTACGAGCAGTACTTC
v_call: TRBV12-5; clone_size: -; j_call: TRBJ2-1; d_call: TRBD2; cdr3_aa: CASGLVIGSGGYNEQFF; cdr3_nt: TGTGCTAGTGGTTTGGTAATAGGAAGCGGGGGATACAATGAGCAGTTCTTC
v_call: TRBV27; clone_size: -; j_call: TRBJ1-2; d_call: -; cdr3_aa: CASKGDGYTF; cdr3_nt: TGTGCCAGCAAAGGGGATGGCTACACCTTC
v_call: TRBV9; clone_size: -; j_call: TRBJ2-1; d_call: TRBD2; cdr3_aa: CASSVGGAAGGVEQFF; cdr3_nt: TGTGCCAGCAGCGTAGGAGGGGCAGCGGGGGGCGTTGAGCAGTTCTTC
v_call: TRBV3-1/TRBV3-2; clone_size: -; j_call: TRBJ2-1; d_call: TRBD2; cdr3_aa: CASSQDRGGDYNEQFF; cdr3_nt: TGTGCCAGCAGCCAAGATCGGGGGGGCGACTACAATGAGCAGTTCTTC
v_call: TRBV3-1/TRBV3-2; clone_size: -; j_call: TRBJ1-5; d_call: -; cdr3_aa: CASSQDYRLVGNQPQHF; cdr3_nt: TGTGCCAGCAGCCAAGATTACCGGTTGGTGGGCAATCAGCCCCAGCATTTT
v_call: TRBV5-4; clone_size: -; j_call: TRBJ2-5; d_call: TRBD2; cdr3_aa: CASSRTSGRASETQYF; cdr3_nt: TGTGCCAGCAGCCGGACTAGCGGGAGGGCCAGTGAGACCCAGTACTTC
v_call: TRBV19; clone_size: -; j_call: TRBJ1-1; d_call: -; cdr3_aa: CASSIKAGAAEAFF; cdr3_nt: TGTGCCAGTAGTATAAAAGCAGGGGCCGCTGAAGCTTTCTTT
v_call: TRBV19; clone_size: -; j_call: TRBJ2-1; d_call: -; cdr3_aa: CASSIRGTSSYNEQFF; cdr3_nt: TGTGCCAGTAGTATAAGGGGCACGAGCTCCTACAATGAGCAGTTCTTC
v_call: TRBV11-1; clone_size: -; j_call: TRBJ1-1; d_call: -; cdr3_aa: CASSHIDRMNTEAFF; cdr3_nt: TGTGCCAGCAGCCATATCGACAGAATGAACACTGAAGCTTTCTTT
v_call: TRBV6-4; clone_size: -; j_call: TRBJ2-1; d_call: TRBD1; cdr3_aa: CASSNTGDYNEQFF; cdr3_nt: TGTGCCAGCAGCAATACAGGGGACTACAATGAGCAGTTCTTC
v_call: TRBV15; clone_size: few; j_call: TRBJ2-7; d_call: TRBD2; cdr3_aa: CATSRDRASGSYEQYF; cdr3_nt: TGTGCCACCAGCAGAGATAGAGCTAGCGGGAGCTACGAGCAGTACTTC
v_call: TRBV2; clone_size: once; j_call: TRBJ2-3; d_call: -; cdr3_aa: CASMVDYTTDTQYF; cdr3_nt: TGTGCCAGCATGGTGGACTACACAACAGATACGCAGTATTTT
v_call: TRBV4-3; clone_size: -; j_call: TRBJ2-1; d_call: -; cdr3_aa: CASSQLAVSGYPNEQFF; cdr3_nt: TGCGCCAGCAGCCAATTAGCGGTTAGCGGTTACCCCAATGAGCAGTTCTTC
v_call: TRBV25-1; clone_size: -; j_call: TRBJ2-7; d_call: -; cdr3_aa: CASSEFATYEQYF; cdr3_nt: TGTGCCAGCAGTGAATTTGCAACTTACGAGCAGTACTTC
v_call: TRBV27; clone_size: -; j_call: TRBJ2-1; d_call: TRBD2; cdr3_aa: CATRGLAGNNEQFF; cdr3_nt: TGTGCCACCAGGGGACTAGCGGGCAACAATGAGCAGTTCTTC
v_call: TRBV7-9; clone_size: -; j_call: TRBJ1-1; d_call: -; cdr3_aa: CASSLPVMNTEAFF; cdr3_nt: TGTGCCAGCAGCTTACCAGTCATGAACACTGAAGCTTTCTTT
v_call: TRBV2; clone_size: -; j_call: TRBJ1-3; d_call: -; cdr3_aa: CASSVDGNSGNTIYF; cdr3_nt: TGTGCCAGCAGCGTTGACGGGAACTCTGGAAACACCATATATTTT
v_call: TRBV10-3; clone_size: -; j_call: TRBJ1-5; d_call: TRBD1; cdr3_aa: CAISGDRAINQPQHF; cdr3_nt: TGTGCCATCAGTGGTGACAGGGCGATCAATCAGCCCCAGCATTTT
v_call: TRBV7-3; clone_size: -; j_call: TRBJ1-6; d_call: TRBD1; cdr3_aa: CASSFSGQGYSPLHF; cdr3_nt: TGTGCCAGCAGCTTTTCGGGACAGGGTTATTCACCCCTCCACTTT
v_call: TRBV3-1/TRBV3-2; clone_size: -; j_call: TRBJ2-7; d_call: TRBD2; cdr3_aa: CASSLAGGTYEQYF; cdr3_nt: TGTGCCAGCAGCCTAGCGGGGGGGACCTACGAGCAGTACTTC
v_call: TRBV6-6; clone_size: -; j_call: TRBJ1-5; d_call: TRBD1; cdr3_aa: CASWQGAQPQHF; cdr3_nt: TGTGCCAGCTGGCAGGGGGCACAGCCCCAGCATTTT